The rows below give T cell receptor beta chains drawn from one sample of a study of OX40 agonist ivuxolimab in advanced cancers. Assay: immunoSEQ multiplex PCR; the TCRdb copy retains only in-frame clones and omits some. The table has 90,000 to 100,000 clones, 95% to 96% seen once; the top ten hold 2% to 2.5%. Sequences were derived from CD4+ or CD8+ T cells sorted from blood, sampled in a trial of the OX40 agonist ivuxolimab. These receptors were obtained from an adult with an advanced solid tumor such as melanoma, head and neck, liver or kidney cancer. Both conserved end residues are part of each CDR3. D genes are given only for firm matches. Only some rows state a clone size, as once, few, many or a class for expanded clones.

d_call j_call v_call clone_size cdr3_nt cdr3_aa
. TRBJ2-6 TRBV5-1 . TGCGCCAGCAGCACGCCCCTGCAGCCTGGGGCCAACGTCCTGACTTTC CASSTPLQPGANVLTF
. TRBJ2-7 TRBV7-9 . TGTGCCAGCAGCGTCCACAGGGACGAGCAGTACTTC CASSVHRDEQYF
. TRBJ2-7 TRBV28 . TGTGCCAGCAGTCCCCAGGGGGGCCCCTACGAGCAGTACTTC CASSPQGGPYEQYF
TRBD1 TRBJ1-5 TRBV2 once TGTGCCAGCAGTCCCACAGGGGAAAGCAATCAGCCCCAGCATTTT CASSPTGESNQPQHF
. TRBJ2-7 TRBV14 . TGTGCCAGCAGCCAATTCCACGGGATGTCCTACGAGCAGTACTTC CASSQFHGMSYEQYF
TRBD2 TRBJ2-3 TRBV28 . TGTGCCAGCAGTCCAGCGGGGGGTACAGATACGCAGTATTTT CASSPAGGTDTQYF
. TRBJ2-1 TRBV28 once TGTGCCAGCAGTTTCCCACCTATTACTTACAATGAGCAGTTCTTC CASSFPPITYNEQFF
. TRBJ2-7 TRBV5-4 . TGTGCCAGCAGCTTAAATAGTCCCCACGAGCAGTACTTC CASSLNSPHEQYF
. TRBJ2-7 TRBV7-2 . TGTGCCAGCAGCGACGACAGTTACGAGCAGTACTTC CASSDDSYEQYF
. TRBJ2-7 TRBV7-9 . TGTGCCAGCACCGGATCCTACGAGCAGTACTTC CASTGSYEQYF
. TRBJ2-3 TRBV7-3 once TGTGCCAGCAGCTTAATACGGGGCGACACAGATACGCAGTATTTT CASSLIRGDTDTQYF
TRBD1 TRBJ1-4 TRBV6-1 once TGTGCCAGCAGAGCCCCCGGGACAGGCAGTGAAAAACTGTTTTTT CASRAPGTGSEKLFF
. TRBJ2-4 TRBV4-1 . TGCGCCAGCAGCCAAGAGGGGACTTCCCAAAACATTCAGTACTTC CASSQEGTSQNIQYF
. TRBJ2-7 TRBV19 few TGTGCCAGTAGTATAGATACAGTCGGACTGGGATCCTACGAGCAGTACTTC CASSIDTVGLGSYEQYF
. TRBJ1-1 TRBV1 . TGCACCAGCAGCCCCCCCCCAGCTTTCTTT CTSSPPPAFF
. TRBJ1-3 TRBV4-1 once TGCGCCAGCAGCCAACCCGGGCCTGGAAACACCATATATTTT CASSQPGPGNTIYF
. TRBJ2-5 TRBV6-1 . TGTGCCAGCCCGTCGGTCCTATCGCAAACCCAGTACTTC CASPSVLSQTQYF
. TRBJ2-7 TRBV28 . TGTGCCAGCAGTTCCCCGATGGGGAAACACGAGCAGTACTTC CASSSPMGKHEQYF
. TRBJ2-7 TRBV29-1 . TGCAGCGTGGGGGGATCGGACAGCTCCTACGAGCAGTACTTC CSVGGSDSSYEQYF
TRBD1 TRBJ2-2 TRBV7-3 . TGTGCCAGCAGCTTCCCCGGGGGGACAGGGTCGAATTCGGACACCGGGGAGCTGTTTTTT CASSFPGGTGSNSDTGELFF
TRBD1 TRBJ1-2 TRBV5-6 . TGTGCCAGCAGCATAACAGGGGAGGAGGGCTATGGCTACACCTTC CASSITGEEGYGYTF
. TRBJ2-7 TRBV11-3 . TGTGCCAGCAGCTTAGATGCAGGGGGGCACTACGAGCAGTACTTC CASSLDAGGHYEQYF
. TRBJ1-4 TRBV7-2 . TGTGCCAGCAGCTTAGGTCCGCAGATAGGGGCTAATGAAAAACTGTTTTTT CASSLGPQIGANEKLFF
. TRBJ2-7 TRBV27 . TGTGCCAGCAGTTTCCGGGACACCAACTACGAGCAGTACTTC CASSFRDTNYEQYF
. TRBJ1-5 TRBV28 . TGTGCCAGCAGTCCCGACGGCGGCAATCAGCCCCAGCATTTT CASSPDGGNQPQHF
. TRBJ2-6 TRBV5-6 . TGTGCCAGCAGCTTGGGGCAGTTCCGCTCTGGGGCCAACGTCCTGACTTTC CASSLGQFRSGANVLTF
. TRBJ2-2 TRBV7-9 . TGTGCCAGCAGCTTAACCGGGGAGCTGTTTTTT CASSLTGELFF
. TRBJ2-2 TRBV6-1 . TGTGTCAGCAGGGAGGGGGCGGACACCGGGGAGCTGTTTTTT CVSREGADTGELFF
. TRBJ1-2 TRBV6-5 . TGTGCCAGCAGTCTTACGAATAGTGATGGCTACACCTTC CASSLTNSDGYTF
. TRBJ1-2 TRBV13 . TGTGCCAGCAGCCCCGGGACTAGTATGAATGGCTACACCTTC CASSPGTSMNGYTF
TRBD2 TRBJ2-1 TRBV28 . TGTGCCAGCAGTCCGCGACTAGCGGGAGCCTCCTACAATGAGCAGTTCTTC CASSPRLAGASYNEQFF
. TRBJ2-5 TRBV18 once TGTGCCAGCTCAGGGGTTAGCGGAGAGATCCAAGAGACCCAGTACTTC CASSGVSGEIQETQYF
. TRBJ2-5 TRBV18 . TGTGCCAGCTCAACCACAGAAAACCAAGAGACCCAGTACTTC CASSTTENQETQYF
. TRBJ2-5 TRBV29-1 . TGCAGCGTTGAACTCCAGGGACCCCAAGAGACCCAGTACTTC CSVELQGPQETQYF
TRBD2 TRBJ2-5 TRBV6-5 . TGTGCCAGCAGTTACGGGGCGGGAGGGTACCAAGAGACCCAGTACTTC CASSYGAGGYQETQYF
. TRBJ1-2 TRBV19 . TGTGCCAGCTCCTTGGGGGGCGCGCCGTTTGGCTACACCTTC CASSLGGAPFGYTF
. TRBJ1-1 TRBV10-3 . TGTGCCATCAGTGATTACGGAGGGACTGAAGCTTTCTTT CAISDYGGTEAFF
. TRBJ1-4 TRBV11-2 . TGTGCCAGCAGCTTAGGCCCTTATCACACGACAGATGAAAAACTGTTTTTT CASSLGPYHTTDEKLFF
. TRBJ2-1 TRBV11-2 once TGTGCCAGCAGCTACGGGGGCGGGGCCCACCAGTTCTTC CASSYGGGAHQFF
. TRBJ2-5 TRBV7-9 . TGTGCCAGCAGCTTATTAGGGGCGGGAGAGACCCAGTACTTC CASSLLGAGETQYF
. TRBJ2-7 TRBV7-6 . TGTGCCAGCAGCTTAGCAGACGGCCCCTACGAGCAGTACTTC CASSLADGPYEQYF
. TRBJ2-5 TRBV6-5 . TGTGCCAGCAGTTACAGTAGGACCCGGGAAGAGACCCAGTACTTC CASSYSRTREETQYF
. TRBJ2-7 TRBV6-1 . TGTGCCAGCAGTCTTCCGGCCGAGCAGTACTTC CASSLPAEQYF
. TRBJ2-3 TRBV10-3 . TGTGCCATCAGTGAGTCGGCGGGGCTTAGCACAGATACGCAGTATTTT CAISESAGLSTDTQYF
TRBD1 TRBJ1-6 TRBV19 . TGTGCCAGTAGTGGGACAGGGGATTCACCCCTCCACTTT CASSGTGDSPLHF
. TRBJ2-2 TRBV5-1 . TGCGCCAGCAGCTTGCCAGTCGGCACCGGGGAGCTGTTTTTT CASSLPVGTGELFF
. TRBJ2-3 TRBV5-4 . TGTGCCAGCAGCCCCATAGGGGGTCCAGATACGCAGTATTTT CASSPIGGPDTQYF
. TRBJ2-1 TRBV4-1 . TGCGCCAGCAGCCGATTGGACGGGAGCTCCTACAATGAGCAGTTCTTC CASSRLDGSSYNEQFF
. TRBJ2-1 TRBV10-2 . TGCGCCAGCAGTGGAAATGAGCAGTTCTTC CASSGNEQFF
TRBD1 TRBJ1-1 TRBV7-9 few TGTGCCAGCAGCACGACAGGGGTGACTGAAGCTTTCTTT CASSTTGVTEAFF